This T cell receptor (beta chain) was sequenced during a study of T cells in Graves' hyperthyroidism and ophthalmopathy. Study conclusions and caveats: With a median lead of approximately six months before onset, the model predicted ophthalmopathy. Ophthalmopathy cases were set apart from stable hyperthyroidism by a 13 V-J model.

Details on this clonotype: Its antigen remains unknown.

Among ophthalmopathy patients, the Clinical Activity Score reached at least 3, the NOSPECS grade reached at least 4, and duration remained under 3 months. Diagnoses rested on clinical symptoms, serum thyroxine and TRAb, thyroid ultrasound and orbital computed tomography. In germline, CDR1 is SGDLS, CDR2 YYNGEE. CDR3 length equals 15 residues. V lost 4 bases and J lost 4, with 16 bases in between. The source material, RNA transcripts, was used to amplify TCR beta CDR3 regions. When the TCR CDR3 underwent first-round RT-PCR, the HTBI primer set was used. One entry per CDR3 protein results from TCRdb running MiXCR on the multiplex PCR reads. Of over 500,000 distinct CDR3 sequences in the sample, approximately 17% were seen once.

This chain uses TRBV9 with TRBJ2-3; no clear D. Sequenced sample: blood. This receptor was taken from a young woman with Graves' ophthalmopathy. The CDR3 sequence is CASSPGSHDADTQYF. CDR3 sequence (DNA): TGTGCCAGCAGCCCCGGGTCCCACGACGCAGATACGCAGTATTTT.